This TCR beta chain originates from a study of response to subunit inactivated influenza vaccine (dated by TCRdb to the late 2010s). Notes on the research overall: Deep quantitative profiling of the T cell receptor repertoire was used in the study to follow responses to a trivalent subunit inactivated influenza vaccine. General conclusions and limits of the study: The authors proposed that each seasonal influenza vaccination may bring in only a limited number of new T cells.

According to the study, the label for this sample's time point signals: 45 days after influenza vaccine administration. The cysteine opens and the phenylalanine closes a CDR3 of 14 amino acids. Only the CDR3 portion is preserved as DNA: 42 bases, with reading frame beginning at the first base. The germline V and J ends show losses of 8 bases and 4 bases respectively, and no gene match explains 8 bases of the junction. Sequences DFQATT (CDR1) and SNEGSKA (CDR2) are obtained from the germline V gene (reference sequence). This clonotype was counted only a few times. Its antigen specificity is not known. There are no base qualities to consult, and no much larger clone falls within one base. The library was made by RT-PCR. The reads were generated on an Illumina HiSeq 2500. The public sequencing data were trimmed at Q25 with fastp and processed into clonotypes with MiXCR by TCRdb, which kept only in-frame beta chains. CDR3 protein duplicates are merged, each entry listing the most common genes and DNA. The sample table lists approximately 480,000 distinct CDR3 sequences, approximately 10% of them with a count of one. About 12% of the sample goes to the ten largest clones.

This sequence originates from a man in his fifties or sixties who received an inactivated influenza vaccine. Donor details come from another sample of the same person, matched by shared clones. Material: PBMCs from blood, obtained 45 days after vaccination. In this chain, TRBV20-1 is recombined with TRBJ2-3; TRBD2 matches 11 bases in the middle. The CDR3 protein: CSTKLAGEADTQYF. The base sequence is TGCAGTACCAAACTAGCGGGAGAGGCAGATACGCAGTATTTT.